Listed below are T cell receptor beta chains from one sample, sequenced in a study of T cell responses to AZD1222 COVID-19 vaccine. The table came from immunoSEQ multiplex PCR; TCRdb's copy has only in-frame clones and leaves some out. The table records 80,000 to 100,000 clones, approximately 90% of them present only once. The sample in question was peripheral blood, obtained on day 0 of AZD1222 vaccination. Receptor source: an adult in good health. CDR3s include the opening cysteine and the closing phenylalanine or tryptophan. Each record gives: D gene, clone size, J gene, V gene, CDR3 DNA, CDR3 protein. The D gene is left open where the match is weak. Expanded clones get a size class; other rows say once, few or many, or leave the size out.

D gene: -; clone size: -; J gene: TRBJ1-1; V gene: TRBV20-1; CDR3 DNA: TGCAACCCTAGGGGGAACACTGAAGCTTTCTTT; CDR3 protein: CNPRGNTEAFF
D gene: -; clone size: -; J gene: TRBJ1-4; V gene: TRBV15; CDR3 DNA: TGTGCCACCAGCAGGGGGACGGGTGAAAAACTGTTTTTT; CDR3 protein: CATSRGTGEKLFF
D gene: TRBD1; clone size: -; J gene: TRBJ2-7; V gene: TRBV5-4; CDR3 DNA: TGTGCCAGCAGCTTGGGACAGGGGCGAAACGAGCAGTACTTC; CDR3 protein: CASSLGQGRNEQYF
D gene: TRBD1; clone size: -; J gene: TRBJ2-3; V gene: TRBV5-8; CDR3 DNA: TGTGCCAGCAGACCCGGGACAGGGACGAGGGATACGCAGTATTTT; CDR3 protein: CASRPGTGTRDTQYF
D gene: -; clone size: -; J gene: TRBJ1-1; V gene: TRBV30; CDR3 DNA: TGTGCCTGGAGTCGCAGCATGAACACTGAAGCTTTCTTT; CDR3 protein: CAWSRSMNTEAFF
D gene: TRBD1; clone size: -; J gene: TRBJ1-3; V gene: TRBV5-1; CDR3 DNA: TGCGCCAGCAGCCAATTGGGACAGTGGGGAAACACCATATATTTT; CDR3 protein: CASSQLGQWGNTIYF
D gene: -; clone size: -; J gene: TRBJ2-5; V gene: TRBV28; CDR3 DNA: TGTGCCAGCAGTTCCCGGGCAGGCGCTGGGACCCAGTACTTC; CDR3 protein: CASSSRAGAGTQYF
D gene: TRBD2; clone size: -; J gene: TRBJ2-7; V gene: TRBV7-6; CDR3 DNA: TGTGCCAGCAGCGTTAGCGGGACTTCCTACGAGCAGTACTTC; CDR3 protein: CASSVSGTSYEQYF
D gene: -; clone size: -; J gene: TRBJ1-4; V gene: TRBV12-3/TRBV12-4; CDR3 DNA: TGTGCCAGCAGTTTTTGGCCAGGCGAAAAACTGTTTTTT; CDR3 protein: CASSFWPGEKLFF
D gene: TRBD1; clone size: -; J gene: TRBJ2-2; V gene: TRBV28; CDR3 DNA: TGTGCCAGCAGTACCCTGGGACAGGGCATTCCCGGGGAGCTGTTTTTT; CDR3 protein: CASSTLGQGIPGELFF
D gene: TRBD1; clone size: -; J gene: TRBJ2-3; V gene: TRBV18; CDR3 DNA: TGTGCCACCCTTCAGGGGGATAGCACAGATACGCAGTATTTT; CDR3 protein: CATLQGDSTDTQYF
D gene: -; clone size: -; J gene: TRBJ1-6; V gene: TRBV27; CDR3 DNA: TGTGCCAGCAGTTTATCGATGGCGAATTCACCCCTCCACTTT; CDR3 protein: CASSLSMANSPLHF
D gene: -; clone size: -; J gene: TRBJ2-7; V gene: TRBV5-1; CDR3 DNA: TGCGCCAGCAGCTCAGGATTAGGGACGTCGGGCGTAACCTACGAGCAGTACTTC; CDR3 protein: CASSSGLGTSGVTYEQYF
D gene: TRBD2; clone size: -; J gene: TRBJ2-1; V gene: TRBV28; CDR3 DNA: TGTGCCAGCAGTCACCTGACTAGCGGCTACAATGAGCAGTTCTTC; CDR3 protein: CASSHLTSGYNEQFF
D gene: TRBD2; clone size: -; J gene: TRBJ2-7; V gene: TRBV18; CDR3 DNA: TGTGCCAGCTCACCGACCAGCGGGGGAACCTACGAGCAGTACTTC; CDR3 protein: CASSPTSGGTYEQYF
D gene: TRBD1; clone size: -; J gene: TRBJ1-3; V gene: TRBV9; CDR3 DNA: TGTGCCAGCAGCGACAGGGGGCCTGGAAACACCATATATTTT; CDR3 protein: CASSDRGPGNTIYF
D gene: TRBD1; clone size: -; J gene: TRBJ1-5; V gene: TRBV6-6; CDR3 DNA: TGTGCCAGCAGTCCGGGACAGGGGGCTGGGAGCAATCAGCCCCAGCATTTT; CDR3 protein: CASSPGQGAGSNQPQHF
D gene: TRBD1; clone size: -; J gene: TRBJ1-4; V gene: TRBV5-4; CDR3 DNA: TGTGCCAGCAGCTTTGGAGGGGGCGCGGCTAATGAAAAACTGTTTTTT; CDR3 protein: CASSFGGGAANEKLFF
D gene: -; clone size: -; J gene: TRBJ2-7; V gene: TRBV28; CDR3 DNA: TGTGCCAGCAGGCTCACGGGCGAGCAGTACTTC; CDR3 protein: CASRLTGEQYF
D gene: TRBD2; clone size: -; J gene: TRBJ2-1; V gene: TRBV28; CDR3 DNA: TGTGCCAGCATCTCGGGGGGACTTACAACTGAGCAGTTCTTC; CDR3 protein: CASISGGLTTEQFF
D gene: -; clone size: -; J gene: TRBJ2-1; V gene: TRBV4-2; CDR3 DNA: TGTGCCAGCAGCAAACAAGGAGGCTCCAGCTCCTACAATGAGCAGTTCTTC; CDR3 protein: CASSKQGGSSSYNEQFF
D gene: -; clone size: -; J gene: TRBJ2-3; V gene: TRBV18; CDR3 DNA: TGTGCCAGCTCACCTGGGGACACAGATACGCAGTATTTT; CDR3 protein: CASSPGDTDTQYF
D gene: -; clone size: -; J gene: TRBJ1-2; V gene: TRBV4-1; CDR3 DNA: TGCGCCAGCAGCCCTCCCCCCGGGTCCAATCACTTCAAGGGGGGCTACACCTTC; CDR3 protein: CASSPPPGSNHFKGGYTF
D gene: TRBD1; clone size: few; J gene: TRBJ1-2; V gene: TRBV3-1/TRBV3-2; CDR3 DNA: TGTGCCAGCAGCCGCAGGGGGCGTAACTATGGCTACACCTTC; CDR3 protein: CASSRRGRNYGYTF
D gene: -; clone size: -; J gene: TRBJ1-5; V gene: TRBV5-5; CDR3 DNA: TGTGCCAGCAGCTCTGTCGGGGGCAATCAGCCCCAGCATTTT; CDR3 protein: CASSSVGGNQPQHF
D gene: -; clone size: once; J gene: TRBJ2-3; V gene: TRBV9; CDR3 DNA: TGTGCCAGCAGCGTAGGGGTAGCCGCAGATACGCAGTATTTT; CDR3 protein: CASSVGVAADTQYF
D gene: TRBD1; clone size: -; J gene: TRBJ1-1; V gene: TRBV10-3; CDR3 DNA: TGTGCCATCAGCAAAGGGACAGACACTGAAGCTTTCTTT; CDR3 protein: CAISKGTDTEAFF
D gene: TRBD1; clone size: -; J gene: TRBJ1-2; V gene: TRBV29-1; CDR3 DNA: TGCAGCGTTGAGGACAGGGGGAACTATGGCTACACCTTC; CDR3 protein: CSVEDRGNYGYTF
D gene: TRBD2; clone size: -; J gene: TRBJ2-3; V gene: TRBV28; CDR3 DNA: TGTGCCACCGACGCCGGGACTAGCGGGGGAAACACAGATACGCAGTATTTT; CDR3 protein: CATDAGTSGGNTDTQYF
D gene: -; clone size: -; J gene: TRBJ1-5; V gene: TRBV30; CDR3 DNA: TGTGCCTGGAGTGAGGGGGGGAGTCAGCCCCAGCATTTT; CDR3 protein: CAWSEGGSQPQHF
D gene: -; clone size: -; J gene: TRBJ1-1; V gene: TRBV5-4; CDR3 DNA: TGTGCCAGCAGTGTGAACACTGAAGCTTTCTTT; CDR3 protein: CASSVNTEAFF
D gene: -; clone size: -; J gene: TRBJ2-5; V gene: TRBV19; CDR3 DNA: TGTGCCAGTAGTAAAGGTGGGGGGTACCAAGAGACCCAGTACTTC; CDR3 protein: CASSKGGGYQETQYF
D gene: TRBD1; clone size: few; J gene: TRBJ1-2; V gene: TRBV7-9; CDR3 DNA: TGTGCCAGCAGCTTTACAGGGGCCGAAGGCTACACCTTC; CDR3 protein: CASSFTGAEGYTF
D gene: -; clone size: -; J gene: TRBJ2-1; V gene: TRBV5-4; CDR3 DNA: TGTGCCAGCAGCCTTCCTCGGGATGAGCAGTTCTTC; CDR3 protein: CASSLPRDEQFF
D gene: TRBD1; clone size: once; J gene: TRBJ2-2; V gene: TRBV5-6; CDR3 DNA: TGTGCCAGCAGCCGATCGGGACAGCCTAACACCGGGGAGCTGTTTTTT; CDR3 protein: CASSRSGQPNTGELFF
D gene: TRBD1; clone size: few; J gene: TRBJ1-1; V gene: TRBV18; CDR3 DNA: TGTGCCAGCTCCACCAGGGAAAGGGGGCAATCATTCTACACTGAAGCTTTCTTT; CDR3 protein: CASSTRERGQSFYTEAFF
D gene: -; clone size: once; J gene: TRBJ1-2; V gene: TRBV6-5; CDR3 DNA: TGTGCCAGCAGTTACTTTTCCGATCCTTCGGCCTATGGCTACACCTTC; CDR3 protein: CASSYFSDPSAYGYTF
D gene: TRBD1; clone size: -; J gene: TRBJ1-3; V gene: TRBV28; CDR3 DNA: TGTGCCAGCAGATCGGGACAGGGGACTGGAAACACCATATATTTT; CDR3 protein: CASRSGQGTGNTIYF
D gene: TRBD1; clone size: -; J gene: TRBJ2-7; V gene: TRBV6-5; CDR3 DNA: TGTGCCAGCACGGATGGACAGGGGACCTACGAGCAGTACTTC; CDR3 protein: CASTDGQGTYEQYF
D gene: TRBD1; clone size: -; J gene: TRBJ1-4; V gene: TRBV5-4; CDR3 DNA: TGTGCCAGCAGCCTGACAGGGGGAGGTGAAAAACTGTTTTTT; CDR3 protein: CASSLTGGGEKLFF
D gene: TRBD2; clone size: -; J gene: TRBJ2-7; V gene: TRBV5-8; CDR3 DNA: TGTGCCAGCAGCCGATATAGCGGGAGAGGCTACGAGCAGTACTTC; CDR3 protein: CASSRYSGRGYEQYF
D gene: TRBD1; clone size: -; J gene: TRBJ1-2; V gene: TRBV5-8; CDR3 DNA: TGTGCCAGCAGCTTGTTCCAGGGGGCCTCGCCCTATGGCTACACCTTC; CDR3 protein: CASSLFQGASPYGYTF
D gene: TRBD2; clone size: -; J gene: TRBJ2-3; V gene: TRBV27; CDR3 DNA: TGTGCCAGCAGACAAGCGGGGGGGCTCTCAGATACGCAGTATTTT; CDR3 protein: CASRQAGGLSDTQYF